These T cell receptor beta chains were read from a single sample in a study of naive and memory T cell subsets. TCRdb reprocessed the UMI-ligation and nested PCR reads via MiXCR and lists one record per CDR3 protein. This sample yields some 110,000 distinct CDR3 sequences, of which 35% to 40% are seen a single time; more than 0.8% belongs to the top ten. Sequences were obtained from central memory CD4+ T cells from blood. The receptors derive from a human donor in good health. Both conserved end residues are part of each CDR3. D genes are given only for firm matches. Size is omitted from some rows. Given values are once, few, many or a class for expanded clones.

D	V	J	size	CDR3	DNA
-	TRBV20-1	TRBJ1-6	-	CSARLYREDSPLHF	TGCAGTGCTAGATTATACAGGGAGGATTCACCCCTCCACTTT
TRBD1	TRBV7-2	TRBJ1-1	-	CASSLAGTGGAAFF	TGTGCCAGCAGCTTAGCGGGGACAGGTGGGGCCGCTTTCTTT
TRBD2	TRBV7-2	TRBJ2-5	few	CASSLGVLAVQETQYF	TGTGCCAGCAGCTTAGGTGTACTAGCGGTTCAAGAGACCCAGTACTTC
TRBD1	TRBV28	TRBJ2-1	-	CASYLRDRNNEQFF	TGTGCCTCTTACCTCCGGGACAGAAACAATGAGCAGTTCTTC
-	TRBV28	TRBJ2-3	-	CASSSTWDTQYF	TGTGCCAGCAGTTCGACATGGGATACGCAGTATTTT
TRBD2	TRBV20-1	TRBJ2-1	many	CSAGTIAGAHYNEQFF	TGCAGTGCTGGGACTATAGCGGGAGCCCACTACAATGAGCAGTTCTTC
-	TRBV6-5	TRBJ2-7	many	CASSPDGGGWYEQYF	TGTGCCAGCAGTCCTGATGGGGGTGGTTGGTACGAGCAGTACTTC
TRBD2	TRBV6-5	TRBJ2-1	-	CASSSPSGRLNEQFF	TGTGCCAGCAGTTCCCCTAGCGGGAGGTTGAATGAGCAGTTCTTC
TRBD2	TRBV20-1	TRBJ2-3	few	CSAFSGTSGHTDTQYF	TGCAGTGCTTTTTCCGGGACTAGCGGCCACACAGATACGCAGTATTTT
-	TRBV28	TRBJ2-7	-	CASSFGDGYYEQYF	TGTGCCAGCAGTTTTGGGGACGGCTACTACGAGCAGTACTTC
-	TRBV6-1	TRBJ1-3	-	CASSGGWQSDTIYF	TGTGCCAGCAGTGGCGGGTGGCAGTCGGACACCATATATTTT
TRBD1	TRBV6-5	TRBJ1-1	-	CASSAGQALRAFF	TGTGCCAGCAGCGCCGGACAGGCCCTGAGGGCTTTCTTT
-	TRBV28	TRBJ2-5	-	CASSLQRRGGTQYF	TGTGCCAGCAGTTTGCAGCGGAGAGGAGGGACCCAGTACTTC
-	TRBV27	TRBJ2-4	-	CASSSVNQNIQYF	TGTGCCAGCAGCTCTGTTAACCAAAACATTCAGTACTTC
-	TRBV5-8	TRBJ2-5	-	CASLALPGEKTQYF	TGTGCCAGCCTTGCTCTACCGGGAGAAAAGACCCAGTACTTC
TRBD1	TRBV20-1	TRBJ2-1	medium-sized	CSAEGQGARDEQFF	TGCAGTGCAGAAGGACAGGGGGCGAGGGATGAGCAGTTCTTC
-	TRBV7-2	TRBJ1-1	few	CASSFRVNGEAFF	TGTGCCAGCAGCTTTAGGGTTAATGGTGAAGCTTTCTTT
TRBD2	TRBV18	TRBJ2-1	few	CASSPLSGGPRSYNEQFF	TGTGCCAGCTCACCCCTGAGCGGGGGCCCTCGGTCCTACAATGAGCAGTTCTTC
-	TRBV30	TRBJ2-7	few	CAWSSVWYEQYF	TGTGCCTGGTCTAGTGTGTGGTACGAGCAGTACTTC
TRBD1	TRBV20-1	TRBJ2-3	-	CSAPKRHRGLTDTQYF	TGCAGTGCCCCGAAGAGGCACAGGGGGCTCACAGATACGCAGTATTTT
-	TRBV7-2	TRBJ1-4	few	CASSSERNEKLFF	TGTGCCAGCAGCTCCGAAAGGAATGAAAAACTGTTTTTT
-	TRBV24-1	TRBJ2-5	few	CATSARGQETQYF	TGTGCCACCAGTGCCAGAGGGCAAGAGACCCAGTACTTC
-	TRBV9	TRBJ2-7	many	CASTRGASGSYEQYF	TGTGCCAGCACCCGAGGGGCCTCTGGCTCCTACGAGCAGTACTTC
-	TRBV28	TRBJ2-2	few	CASRGSGPGNTGELFF	TGTGCCAGCAGAGGATCGGGTCCCGGTAACACCGGGGAGCTGTTTTTT
-	TRBV6-2/TRBV6-3	TRBJ1-1	-	CASIHLGYTEAFF	TGTGCCAGCATTCACCTTGGGTACACTGAAGCTTTCTTT
-	TRBV7-9	TRBJ1-1	-	CASSNKKGREAFF	TGTGCCAGCAGCAACAAAAAAGGGAGAGAAGCTTTCTTT
TRBD1	TRBV7-8	TRBJ1-5	-	CASSGTDNQPQHF	TGTGCCAGCAGCGGGACAGACAATCAGCCCCAGCATTTT
-	TRBV4-1	TRBJ2-5	once	CASSHQHSEGETQYF	TGCGCCAGCAGCCATCAACACTCCGAGGGAGAGACCCAGTACTTC
TRBD1	TRBV5-6	TRBJ1-1	-	CASSFRTGLTEAFF	TGTGCCAGCAGCTTTCGGACAGGGCTCACTGAAGCTTTCTTT
-	TRBV29-1	TRBJ1-1	few	CSVAGEARKAFF	TGCAGCGTTGCGGGGGAAGCCAGAAAAGCTTTCTTT
-	TRBV12-3/TRBV12-4	TRBJ1-1	-	CATHRRRNTEAFF	TGTGCCACCCATAGGAGGCGGAACACTGAAGCTTTCTTT
-	TRBV5-3	TRBJ1-5	-	CARSFDDNQPQHF	TGTGCCAGAAGCTTCGACGACAATCAGCCCCAGCATTTT
-	TRBV28	TRBJ1-5	-	CASSFGQRQPQHF	TGTGCCAGCAGTTTCGGCCAACGGCAGCCCCAGCATTTT
-	TRBV28	TRBJ2-7	few	CASSRTTGVLNYEQYF	TGTGCCAGCAGCAGAACCACAGGAGTCCTAAACTACGAGCAGTACTTC
-	TRBV6-1	TRBJ2-1	-	CASSPEGFYNEQFF	TGTGCCAGCAGTCCAGAGGGCTTTTACAATGAGCAGTTCTTC
TRBD1	TRBV20-1	TRBJ2-7	few	CSARIRDRVNEQYF	TGCAGTGCTAGAATCCGGGACAGGGTCAACGAGCAGTACTTC
-	TRBV4-2	TRBJ2-6	few	CASSQASSGANVLTF	TGTGCCAGCAGCCAAGCCAGCTCTGGGGCCAACGTCCTGACTTTC